This T cell receptor beta chain was recovered during a study of blood T cells in healthy people across ages. This clonotype turned up a few times. CDR1 and CDR2 (germline): SQVTM, ANQGSEA. The ends were cut back, 6 bases at V and 2 bases at J, with 12 bases in the middle. This CDR3 contains 13 residues. The authors ran a second PCR of about 7 to 11 cycles using a sample-barcoded 5' primer and a J-beta primer mix. A single record per CDR3 protein comes from TCRdb applying MiXCR to the 5' RACE reads. Altogether over 1,200,000 distinct CDR3 sequences are present, approximately 63% being singletons, with the ten largest covering about 6.7%. Sample donors were healthy Caucasian individuals that came from Russia, aged about 6 to 95.

The material sequenced was blood. The receptor comes from a man in his late teens or twenties in good health. The chain employs TRBV29-1 and TRBJ2-3; the D gene is possibly TRBD1 (6 bases). The CDR3 nucleotides read TGCAGCGTACAGGGTCCCCACACAGATACGCAGTATTTT. Amino acids: CSVQGPHTDTQYF.